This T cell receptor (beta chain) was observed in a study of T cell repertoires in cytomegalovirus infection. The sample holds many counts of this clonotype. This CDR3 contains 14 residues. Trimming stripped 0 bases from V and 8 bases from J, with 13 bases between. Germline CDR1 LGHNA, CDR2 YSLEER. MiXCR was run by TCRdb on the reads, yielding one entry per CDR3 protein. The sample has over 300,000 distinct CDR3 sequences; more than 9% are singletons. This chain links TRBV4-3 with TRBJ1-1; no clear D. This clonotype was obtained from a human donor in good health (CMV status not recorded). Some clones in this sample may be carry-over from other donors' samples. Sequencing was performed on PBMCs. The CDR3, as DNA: TGCGCCAGCAGCCAAGATCCTTGGAGGGAGGAAGCTTTCTTT. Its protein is CASSQDPWREEAFF.